This TCR beta chain was retrieved from a study of shared clonotypes between healthy human individuals (dated by TCRdb to the early 2020s). General notes on the study: A couple of women and three men aged 18 to 49 years were included in the cohort. Per donor, three plates each were used for CD4 naive and CD4 memory, two for CD8 naive, and one for CD8 memory. The study deeply sequenced blood TCR repertoires of about 5 healthy adults to estimate repertoire size and the extent of clonotype sharing between individuals. To increase sequencing depth and limit assay-specific biases, TCR repertoire library preparation and sequencing were carried out by different laboratories using diverse techniques. Between about 0.85 and 8.9 billion PBMCs per donor were obtained by leukapheresis. Paper-wide results and their limitations: Larger estimated clonotype richness was generally found for naive subsets than for memory subsets. Sharing across a handful of donors was observed for approximately 5% of naive CD4, 3.5% of naive CD8, 2% to 2.5% of memory CD4, and roughly 0.4% of memory CD8 clonotypes. Even with the large sequencing depth, rarefaction of the sorted-subset datasets indicated that sequencing was incomplete. Only blood was sampled, and tissue TCR repertoires likely differ from those in blood. Because the study included a small number of donors, the genetic and exposure-history diversity represented was limited. Higher generation probabilities were observed for clonotypes shared by all four sorted-subset donors than for non-shared clonotypes. Pairwise subsampling indicated that sequencing depth was expected to affect the degree of clonotype sharing among donors.

In the case of this clone: The antigen it binds to is not known. Base qualities were left out, and no much larger clone turns up one base away.

Trimming accounts for 5 bases at V and 1 base at J, while the number of junction bases matched to no gene is 6. The germline V gene gives CDR1 as SGHTA and CDR2 as FQGNSA. From the cysteine through the phenylalanine, the CDR3 covers 15 amino acids. Here the CDR3 DNA is all that survives: 45 bases in frame from base 1. Healthy HIV-negative adults with no recently reported acute infections or vaccinations were included as donors. Every donor was a Caucasian adult residing in Nashville, Tennessee, USA. CD4+ T cells were enriched through magnetic negative selection, after which naive cells were positively selected on CD45RA and the remaining negative fraction served as the memory subset. Blood was obtained by leukapheresis, after which PBMCs were separated by Ficoll-Histopaque density gradient centrifugation and cryopreserved in liquid nitrogen vapor phase. Analytical flow cytometry was used to check the purity and quantity of each magnetically sorted T cell population. From each sorted fraction, genomic DNA was isolated and quantified by UV absorbance on a Nanodrop 2000c.

Using the deep immunoSEQ assay, TCR CDR3 regions were amplified from genomic DNA by multiplex PCR. Genomic DNA extracted from each cell subset was distributed evenly over all wells of several immunoSEQ 96-well plates, and each plate served as one replicate. For sorted subsets, roughly 190 ng of genomic DNA, equivalent to 30,000 or so T cell genomes, went into each replicate PCR. Purified libraries were measured with a Qubit 3.0 fluorometer, size-checked on a Bioanalyzer 2100, and measured again with the KAPA Library Quantification kit. A separate single-read 150-cycle Illumina NextSeq 550 flow cell was used to sequence each immunoSEQ 96-well plate. As for the original processing: Because the immunoSEQ output held only junctional sequences and lacked quality scores, the filtering could not match the filtering applied to full-length reads. Sequences were annotated with PyIR, a Python wrapper for IgBLAST v1.9, using IMGT germline references to assign V/J genes and CDR3. Reads with weak V/J assignments (E-value above 1e-6), missing CDR3, stop codons, out-of-frame junctions, or ambiguous translated residues were removed. V3J clonotypes were defined as sequences sharing an identical inferred V gene, J gene, and CDR3 amino acid sequence. Percentage overlap between repertoires was calculated by dividing the number of shared unique clonotypes by the size of the smaller repertoire. RTK rarefaction, the Chao1 estimator, and Recon v2.1 estimates of unobserved clonotypes were used to assess repertoire richness. Generation probabilities for all TCRbeta clonotypes obtained by the gDNA method from several donors were computed using OLGA. TCRdb obtained this table from immuneACCESS and retained in-frame rearrangements with V and J assigned. These tables miss some clones; where compared with another copy, unresolved V genes account for less than half of the shortfall, and the remainder is unexplained. The DNA gave D and trimming, while V, J and clone size come from that table. Across this sample there are a few million clones, with approximately 92% seen only once. 0.13% to 0.15% of the sample is in the top ten clones.

The source material was naive CD4+ T cells sorted from blood. The cell subset or site label on this specimen signifies: CD45RA+ positively selected. Recombination joined TRBV7-2 with TRBJ2-5; 8 nucleotides in the junction match TRBD1. This clonotype was obtained from a man between 18 and 29 years old in good health. The CDR3 in this case is CASSLTGAIQETQYF. The base sequence is TGTGCCAGCAGCCTGACAGGGGCCATCCAAGAGACCCAGTACTTC.